The present T cell receptor beta chain was sequenced within a study of CD8+CD57+ T cells in acquired aplastic anemia. Study-wide points: With respect to CD8+ Simpson's diversity, patients and controls did not differ significantly. It was found that almost 30 CD8+ CDR3 sequences were shared between patients and controls.

The TCR beta profiling, which covered VDJ combination and CDR3 sequence, was carried out using genomic DNA as the template. A single record per CDR3 protein comes from TCRdb applying MiXCR to the reads. Of some 290,000 distinct CDR3 sequences in the sample, approximately 57% were seen once. Worth noting for this clonotype: Its antigen is undetermined.

Sample: sorted CD4+, CD8+, or CD8+CD57+ T cells (not recorded which) from PBMCs. This clonotype originated in a human donor with severe aplastic anemia or a healthy control (not recorded which).

CDR3 sequence reads: CSAVHAGETQYF. In DNA form, the CDR3 reads TGCAGTGCTGTCCATGCAGGAGAGACCCAGTACTTC. The rearrangement links TRBV20-1 to TRBJ2-5; D unclear. The CDR3 contains 12 residues. CDR1 is DFQATT and CDR2 is SNEGSKA in the germline V gene (reference sequence). V was shortened by 5 bases and J by 4 bases, with 11 bases between the two germline ends.